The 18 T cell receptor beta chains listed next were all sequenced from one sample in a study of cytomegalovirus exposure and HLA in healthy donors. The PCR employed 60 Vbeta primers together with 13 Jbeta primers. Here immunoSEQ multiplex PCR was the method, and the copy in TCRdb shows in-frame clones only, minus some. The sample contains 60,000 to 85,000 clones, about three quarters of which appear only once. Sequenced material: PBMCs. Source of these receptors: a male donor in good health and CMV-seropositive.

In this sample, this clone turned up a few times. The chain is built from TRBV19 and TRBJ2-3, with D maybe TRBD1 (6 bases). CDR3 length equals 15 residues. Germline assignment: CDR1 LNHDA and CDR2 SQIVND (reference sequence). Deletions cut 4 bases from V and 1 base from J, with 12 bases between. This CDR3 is CASSNPGDGTDTQYF. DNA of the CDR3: TGTGCCAGTAGTAATCCAGGGGACGGCACAGATACGCAGTATTTT.

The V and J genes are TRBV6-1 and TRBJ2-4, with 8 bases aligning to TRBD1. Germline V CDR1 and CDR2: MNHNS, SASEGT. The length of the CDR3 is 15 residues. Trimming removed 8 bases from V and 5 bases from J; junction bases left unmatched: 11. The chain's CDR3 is CASQGAPHLQNIQYF. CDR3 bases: TGTGCCAGCCAGGGGGCACCGCACCTCCAAAACATTCAGTACTTC.

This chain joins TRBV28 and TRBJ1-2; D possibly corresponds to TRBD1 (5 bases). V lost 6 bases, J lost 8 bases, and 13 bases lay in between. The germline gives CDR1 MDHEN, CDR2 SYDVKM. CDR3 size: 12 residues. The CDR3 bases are TGTGCCAGCAGGCTAGGGGCGTCGGGCTACACCTTC. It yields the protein CASRLGASGYTF.

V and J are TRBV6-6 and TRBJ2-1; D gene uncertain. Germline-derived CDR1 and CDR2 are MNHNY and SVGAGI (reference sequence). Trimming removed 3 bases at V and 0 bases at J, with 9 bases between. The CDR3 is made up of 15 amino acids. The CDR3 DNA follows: TGTGCCAGCAGTTATGAGGCAAGCTCCTACAATGAGCAGTTCTTC. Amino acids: CASSYEASSYNEQFF.

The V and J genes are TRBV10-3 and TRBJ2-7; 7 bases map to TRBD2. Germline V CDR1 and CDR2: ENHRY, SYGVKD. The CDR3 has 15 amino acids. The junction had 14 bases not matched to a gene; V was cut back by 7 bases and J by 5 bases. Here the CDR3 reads CAIIPGGGGLNEQYF. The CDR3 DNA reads TGTGCCATCATCCCTGGCGGGGGTGGCCTGAACGAGCAGTACTTC.

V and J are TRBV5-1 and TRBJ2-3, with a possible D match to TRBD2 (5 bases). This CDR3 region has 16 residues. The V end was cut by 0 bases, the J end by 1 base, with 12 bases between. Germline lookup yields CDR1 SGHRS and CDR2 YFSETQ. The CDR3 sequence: CASSLGTLAGTDTQYF. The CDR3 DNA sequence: TGCGCCAGCAGCTTGGGGACGCTAGCCGGCACAGATACGCAGTATTTT.

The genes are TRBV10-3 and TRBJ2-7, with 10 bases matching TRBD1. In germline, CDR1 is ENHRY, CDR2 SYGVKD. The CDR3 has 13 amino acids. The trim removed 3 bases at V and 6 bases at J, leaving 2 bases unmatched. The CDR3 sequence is CAISEGTGVEQYF. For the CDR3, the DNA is TGTGCCATCAGTGAAGGGACAGGGGTCGAGCAGTACTTC.

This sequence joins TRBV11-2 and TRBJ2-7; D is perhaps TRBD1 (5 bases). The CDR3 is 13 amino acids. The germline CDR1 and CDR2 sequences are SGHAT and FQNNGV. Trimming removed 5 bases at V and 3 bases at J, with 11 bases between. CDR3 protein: CASSLRQFYEQYF. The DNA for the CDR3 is TGTGCCAGCAGCCTCCGACAGTTCTACGAGCAGTACTTC.

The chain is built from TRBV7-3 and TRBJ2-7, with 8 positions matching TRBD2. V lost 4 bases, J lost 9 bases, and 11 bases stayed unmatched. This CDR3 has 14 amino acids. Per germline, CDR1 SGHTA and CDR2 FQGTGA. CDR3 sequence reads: CASSSGTGGIRQYF. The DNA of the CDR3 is TGTGCCAGCAGCTCCGGGACGGGGGGGATAAGGCAGTACTTC.

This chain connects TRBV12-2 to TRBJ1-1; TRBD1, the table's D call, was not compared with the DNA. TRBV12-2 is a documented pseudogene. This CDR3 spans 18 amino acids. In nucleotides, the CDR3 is TGTGCAAGTCGCTTCCCGGGACAGGGTATAGGGCAAGGGGCTGAAGCTTTCTTT. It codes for CASRFPGQGIGQGAEAFF.

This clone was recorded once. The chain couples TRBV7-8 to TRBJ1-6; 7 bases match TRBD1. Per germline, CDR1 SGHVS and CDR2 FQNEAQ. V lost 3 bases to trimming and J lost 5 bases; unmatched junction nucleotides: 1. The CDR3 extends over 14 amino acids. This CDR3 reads CASSFGQDNSPLHF. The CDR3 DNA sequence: TGTGCCAGCAGCTTCGGACAGGATAATTCACCCCTCCACTTT. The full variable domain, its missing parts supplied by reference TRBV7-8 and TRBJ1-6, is GAGVSQSPRYKVAKRGQDVALRCDPISGHVSLFWYQQALGQGPEFLTYFQNEAQLDKSGLPSDRFFAERPEGSVSTLKIQRTQQEDSAVYLCASSFGQDNSPLHFGNGTRLTVT.

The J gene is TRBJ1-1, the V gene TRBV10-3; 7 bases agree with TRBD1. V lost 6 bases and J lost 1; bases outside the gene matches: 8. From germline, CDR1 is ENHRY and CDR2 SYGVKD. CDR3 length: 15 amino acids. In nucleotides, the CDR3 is TGTGCCATCAGCCTCGGGACAGCGACGAACACTGAAGCTTTCTTT. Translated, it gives CAISLGTATNTEAFF.

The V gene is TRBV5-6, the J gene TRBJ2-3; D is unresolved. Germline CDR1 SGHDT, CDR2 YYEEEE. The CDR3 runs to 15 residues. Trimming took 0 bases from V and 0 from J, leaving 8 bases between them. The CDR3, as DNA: TGTGCCAGCAGCTTGGTTTTGTCTAGCACAGATACGCAGTATTTT. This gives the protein CASSLVLSSTDTQYF.

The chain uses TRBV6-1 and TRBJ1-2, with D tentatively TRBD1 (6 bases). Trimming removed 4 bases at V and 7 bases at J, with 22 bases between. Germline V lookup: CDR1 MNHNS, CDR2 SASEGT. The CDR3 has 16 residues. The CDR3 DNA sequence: TGTGCCAGCAGTGGAACAGGGAGAAGCTACTATGGTGGCTACACCTTC. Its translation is CASSGTGRSYYGGYTF.

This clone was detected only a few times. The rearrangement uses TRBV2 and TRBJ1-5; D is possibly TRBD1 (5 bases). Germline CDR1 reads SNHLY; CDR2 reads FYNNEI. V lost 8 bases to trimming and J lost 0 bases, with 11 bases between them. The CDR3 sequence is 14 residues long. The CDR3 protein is CASSDSYSNQPQHF. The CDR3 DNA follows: TGTGCCAGCTCTGACAGCTATAGCAATCAGCCCCAGCATTTT.

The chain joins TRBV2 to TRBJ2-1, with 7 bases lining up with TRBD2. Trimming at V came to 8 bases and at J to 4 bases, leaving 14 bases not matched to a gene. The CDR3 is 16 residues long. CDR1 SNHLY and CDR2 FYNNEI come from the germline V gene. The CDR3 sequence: CASVNGGGTFYNEQFF. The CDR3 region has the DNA TGTGCCAGCGTAAATGGGGGAGGGACCTTTTACAATGAGCAGTTCTTC. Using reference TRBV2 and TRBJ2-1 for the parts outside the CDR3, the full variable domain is EPEVTQTPSHQVTQMGQEVILRCVPISNHLYFYWYRQILGQKVEFLVSFYNNEISEKSEIFDDQFSVERPDGSNFTLKIRSTKLEDSAMYFCASVNGGGTFYNEQFFGPGTRLTVL.

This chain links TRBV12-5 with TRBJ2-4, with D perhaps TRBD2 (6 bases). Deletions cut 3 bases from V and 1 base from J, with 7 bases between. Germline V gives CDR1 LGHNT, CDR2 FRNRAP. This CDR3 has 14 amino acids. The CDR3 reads CASGLGGAKNIQYF. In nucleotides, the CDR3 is TGTGCTAGTGGTTTAGGAGGGGCCAAAAACATTCAGTACTTC.

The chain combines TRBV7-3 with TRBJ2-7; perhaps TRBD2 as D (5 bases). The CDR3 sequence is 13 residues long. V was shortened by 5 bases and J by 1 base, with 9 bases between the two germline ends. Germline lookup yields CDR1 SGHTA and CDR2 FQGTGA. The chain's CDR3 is CASSTEGSYEQYF. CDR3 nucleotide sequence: TGTGCCAGCAGCACAGAGGGTTCCTACGAGCAGTACTTC.